Listed below are T cell receptor beta chains from one sample, sequenced in a study of CD8 T cells in ankylosing spondylitis. TCRdb independently ran MiXCR on the 5' RACE reads; one entry per CDR3 protein. The profile shows over 600,000 distinct CDR3 sequences, under 20% of them singletons. The sample taken for sequencing was blood, either unsorted or a sorted T cell fraction (not recorded which). Receptors originate from a male donor with ankylosing spondylitis. CDR3s include the opening cysteine and the closing phenylalanine or tryptophan. The D gene is left open where the match is weak. Only part of the rows carry a size: once, few, many, or a class if the clone is expanded.

D	size	J	V	DNA	CDR3
NA	few	TRBJ2-7	TRBV2	TGTGCCAGCCGTCTCCGGGCAGTGCTGGACGAGCAGTACTTC	CASRLRAVLDEQYF
TRBD2	few	TRBJ2-3	TRBV5-1	TGCGCCAGCAGCTTGGTCGCTAGCGGGTCTCTTAGCACAGATACGCAGTATTTT	CASSLVASGSLSTDTQYF
NA	NA	TRBJ2-1	TRBV9	TGTGCCAGCAGCGTAAGCGGACTCTCCTACAATGAGCAGTTCTTC	CASSVSGLSYNEQFF
TRBD1	few	TRBJ2-1	TRBV5-1	TGCGCCAGCAGCTCGACAGGGGCCGAGCAGTTCTTC	CASSSTGAEQFF
NA	NA	TRBJ1-1	TRBV30	TGTGCCTGGAGTAGAGGAACAGAGATGAACACTGAAGCTTTCTTT	CAWSRGTEMNTEAFF
NA	NA	TRBJ1-4	TRBV5-1	TGCGCCAGCAGCTGGGACGGCTCAACTAATGAAAAACTGTTTTTT	CASSWDGSTNEKLFF
TRBD1	few	TRBJ1-2	TRBV20-1	TGCAGTGCTCATACAGGGGGCGCTCGGGGCTACACCTTC	CSAHTGGARGYTF
NA	NA	TRBJ1-2	TRBV3-1	TGTGCCAGCAGCCAAGTCAGCTATGGCTACACCTTC	CASSQVSYGYTF
NA	few	TRBJ2-7	TRBV6-5	TGTGCCAGCAGCTACTTAGGGGGTTACGAGCAGTACTTC	CASSYLGGYEQYF
NA	few	TRBJ1-1	TRBV12-3/TRBV12-4	TGTGCCAGCAGTGCGCGAAGGTTAGCTTTCTTT	CASSARRLAFF
NA	few	TRBJ2-3	TRBV6-6	TGTGCCAGCAACGGGAAGTTTACAGATACGCAGTATTTT	CASNGKFTDTQYF
NA	few	TRBJ1-2	TRBV27	TGTGCCAGCAGTCCGGGGCGTTCCTTAGGCTACACCTTC	CASSPGRSLGYTF
NA	NA	TRBJ1-5	TRBV20-1	TGCAGTGCTACGACAACCTATAGCAATCAGCCCCAGCATTTT	CSATTTYSNQPQHF
TRBD2	few	TRBJ2-3	TRBV10-1	TGCGCCAGCAGTGGGACTAGGAGCGCAGATACGCAGTATTTT	CASSGTRSADTQYF
NA	few	TRBJ1-5	TRBV12-3/TRBV12-4	TGTGCCAGCAGTTTAGGTGAGGGTCAACGAGTAAATCAGCCCCAGCATTTT	CASSLGEGQRVNQPQHF
TRBD2	NA	TRBJ2-3	TRBV11-2	TGTGCCAGCAGCCCACTAGCGGGAGGGCCGGGAGATACGCAGTATTTT	CASSPLAGGPGDTQYF
TRBD2	NA	TRBJ2-5	TRBV5-1	TGCGCCAGCAGCCCCCAGCCCATGCGAACTAGCGGATCAGAGACCCAGTACTTC	CASSPQPMRTSGSETQYF
NA	NA	TRBJ1-2	TRBV2	TGTGCCACCGGACGGGATGGATACTATGGCTACACCTTC	CATGRDGYYGYTF
NA	few	TRBJ1-1	TRBV12-3/TRBV12-4	TGTGCCAGCAGATTGGGGGGAGAAGCTTTCTTT	CASRLGGEAFF
NA	NA	TRBJ1-5	TRBV7-2	TGTGCCAGCAGCGTGAGAGGGGCGGGAGGTGGCAATCAGCCCCAGCATTTT	CASSVRGAGGGNQPQHF
NA	NA	TRBJ2-2	TRBV28	TGTGCCAGCAGTCACCCAGGGACTCCGAACACCGGGGAGCTGTTTTTT	CASSHPGTPNTGELFF
TRBD2	many	TRBJ2-3	TRBV9	TGTGCCAGCAGCGTAGGCGCGGGGGGAAACACAGATACGCAGTATTTT	CASSVGAGGNTDTQYF
TRBD2	few	TRBJ2-1	TRBV3-1	TGTGCCAGCAGGCAAAGCGGGAGCTCCTACAATGAGCAGTTCTTC	CASRQSGSSYNEQFF
TRBD2	NA	TRBJ2-5	TRBV4-3	TGCGCCAGCAGCCAAGAGCCTAGCGGGCAAGAGACCCAGTACTTC	CASSQEPSGQETQYF
NA	few	TRBJ1-1	TRBV29-1	TGCAGCGTCAAGGGAGGGGACACTGAAGCTTTCTTT	CSVKGGDTEAFF
TRBD2	NA	TRBJ2-1	TRBV20-1	TGCAGTGCTAGAGCCCGGACTAGCGGGGGCCCTTACAATGAGCAGTTCTTC	CSARARTSGGPYNEQFF
TRBD2	NA	TRBJ2-1	TRBV9	TGTGCCAGCAGCGTAGGCCTAGCGGGGAGCAGAGGGAATGAGCAGTTCTTC	CASSVGLAGSRGNEQFF
NA	many	TRBJ1-6	TRBV12-3/TRBV12-4	TGTGCCAGCAGTTTGGCGGACCTTAATTCACCCCTCCACTTT	CASSLADLNSPLHF
TRBD2	NA	TRBJ2-1	TRBV27	TGTGCCAGCAGTTCAACTAGCGGTCTATACCAGAAGCAGTTCTTC	CASSSTSGLYQKQFF
NA	few	TRBJ2-3	TRBV7-9	TGTGCCAGCAGCTTATGGCCCACAAGGACAGATACGCAGTATTTT	CASSLWPTRTDTQYF
NA	many	TRBJ2-2	TRBV5-1	TGCGCCAGCAGCGCGGAGGGGGTTACCGGGGAGCTGTTTTTT	CASSAEGVTGELFF
NA	NA	TRBJ2-5	TRBV29-1	TGCAGCGTTGAAGTTTCAGCGCAGTACCAAGAGACCCAGTACTTC	CSVEVSAQYQETQYF
TRBD1	NA	TRBJ2-7	TRBV29-1	TGCAGCGTTGAAGCCCGGACAGGGTTCGGGTACGAGCAGTACTTC	CSVEARTGFGYEQYF